This T cell receptor beta chain derives from a study of memory CD4+ T cells and cytomegalovirus serostatus. Generated by immunoSEQ multiplex PCR, the TCRdb table keeps only in-frame clones and is missing some. This table has about 58,000 clones, approximately 86% appearing once. Overall study findings and caveats: Median bootstrapped AUC for CMV status was around 0.95 originally, 0.9 to 0.93 US-trained. Of 150 to 200 reported CMV TCRbeta sequences, under 80 were found in memory CD4+ repertoires.

Regarding this clone: The antigen is undetermined.

The sort gate was single viable CD3+CD4+CD8-CD45RO+ cells for memory CD4+ T cells. The origin of this receptor is an adult in good health and CMV-seronegative. Some clones in this sample may be carry-over from other donors' samples. Sequences were obtained from memory CD4+ T cells from blood.

CDR3 in DNA: TGTGCCTGGAGTTTCGGGCGCGCCGGGGGTGAAAAACTGTTTTTT. Residues: CAWSFGRAGGEKLFF. This chain connects TRBV30 to TRBJ1-4; D is perhaps TRBD1 (5 bases). The length of the CDR3 is 15 residues. CDR1 and CDR2 (germline): GTSNPN, SVGIG (reference sequence). V gave up 2 bases and J gave up 7 bases, with 17 bases separating them.